Listed below are T cell receptor beta chains from one sample, sequenced in a study of blood T cells in healthy people across ages. TCRdb re-called the 5' RACE reads through MiXCR, storing one row per CDR3 protein. The sample records under 850,000 distinct CDR3 sequences, 35% to 40% being singletons. The sample taken for sequencing was blood. These TCRs come from a young man in good health. The CDR3 runs from the conserved cysteine through the conserved F or W. The order of the fields is J gene, D gene, clone size, V gene, CDR3 DNA, CDR3 protein. The D gene is left open where the match is weak. Size values are once, few and many counts, or a class for expanded clones, and some rows have none.

TRBJ2-7 | - | few | TRBV5-1 | TGCGCCAGCAGCCCCCAGGGCGGACCCGAGCAGTACTTC | CASSPQGGPEQYF
TRBJ1-4 | TRBD1 | few | TRBV10-3 | TGTGCCATCAGCGCGACAGGGGAGAGGGGTGAAAAACTGTTTTTT | CAISATGERGEKLFF
TRBJ1-4 | - | - | TRBV12-3/TRBV12-4 | TGTGCCAGCAGTTTAAGGGCCCCTGTGGGGTCTAATGAAAAACTGTTTTTT | CASSLRAPVGSNEKLFF
TRBJ1-1 | - | few | TRBV12-3/TRBV12-4 | TGTGCCAGCAGCCCCTTGGTCCAGGAAGCTTTCTTT | CASSPLVQEAFF
TRBJ1-5 | TRBD1 | few | TRBV6-2/TRBV6-3 | TGTGCCAGCACTCTCGACAGGGGCGGCAATCAGCCCCAGCATTTT | CASTLDRGGNQPQHF
TRBJ1-2 | - | - | TRBV29-1 | TGCAGCGTTGAAGCCCGGGCTCGGCAGGGGCGGAGTGGCTACACCTTC | CSVEARARQGRSGYTF
TRBJ1-4 | TRBD1 | - | TRBV4-1 | TGCGCCAGCAGCCAGTACAGGGGGAGTAATGAAAAACTGTTTTTT | CASSQYRGSNEKLFF
TRBJ1-1 | - | - | TRBV4-3 | TGCGCCAGCAGCCAAGATGCCCTCCCCGGGGGTAGGATGAACACTGAAGCTTTCTTT | CASSQDALPGGRMNTEAFF
TRBJ1-4 | - | - | TRBV9 | TGTGCCAGCAGCGTAGCCGGGGCTGCAGGGGAAAAACTGTTTTTT | CASSVAGAAGEKLFF
TRBJ1-1 | - | - | TRBV6-6 | TGTGCCACCATGGGAGGTTTTAACACTGAAGCTTTCTTT | CATMGGFNTEAFF
TRBJ2-7 | - | few | TRBV7-2 | TGTGCCAGCAGCCCAACACAGGGTTCTTCCTACGAGCAGTACTTC | CASSPTQGSSYEQYF
TRBJ2-2 | TRBD1 | - | TRBV30 | TGTGCCTGCCACAGGGGGCCCAACACCGGGGAGCTGTTTTTT | CACHRGPNTGELFF
TRBJ2-5 | - | many | TRBV20-1 | TGCAGTGCTACAAAGGGGGGTCCACAGTACTTC | CSATKGGPQYF
TRBJ1-6 | - | few | TRBV20-1 | TGCAGTGCTAGTCCCATTACGAATTCACCCCTCCACTTT | CSASPITNSPLHF
TRBJ1-3 | TRBD1 | - | TRBV5-5 | TGTGCCAGCAGCTCCGGGACAGGGTCCTCTGGAAACACCATATATTTT | CASSSGTGSSGNTIYF
TRBJ1-2 | - | - | TRBV6-1 | TGTGCCAGCATTGGCGGCGCAAGGGGGGTCGGAATTGGCTACACCTTC | CASIGGARGVGIGYTF
TRBJ2-3 | TRBD1 | few | TRBV20-1 | TGCAGTGCTAGCGACAGGGACAACACAGATACGCAGTATTTT | CSASDRDNTDTQYF
TRBJ2-2 | - | - | TRBV20-1 | TGCAGTGCTCGAAACAGGCGGGCCTCCGGCACCGGGGAGCTGTTTTTT | CSARNRRASGTGELFF
TRBJ2-7 | - | - | TRBV12-3/TRBV12-4 | TGTGCCAGTAGTCGAGGTGGGGGTGGATCCTACGAGCAGTACTTC | CASSRGGGGSYEQYF
TRBJ2-3 | - | - | TRBV2 | TGTGCCAGCAGGGAGCAGGGCTCTGGCACAGATACGCAGTATTTT | CASREQGSGTDTQYF
TRBJ1-5 | TRBD1 | - | TRBV20-1 | TGCAGCGTCGGACAGGGCGATCAGCCCCAGCATTTT | CSVGQGDQPQHF
TRBJ2-3 | - | - | TRBV27 | TGTGCCAGCAGTTTACTGGCGGGACACACAGATACGCAGTATTTT | CASSLLAGHTDTQYF
TRBJ2-3 | - | few | TRBV12-3/TRBV12-4 | TGTGCCAGCAGTTTACCAAGTCGTCCGGGATTGGGATCCACAGATACGCAGTATTTT | CASSLPSRPGLGSTDTQYF
TRBJ1-1 | - | - | TRBV7-9 | TGTGCCAGCGGCTTAACAGTGAACACTGAAGCTTTCTTT | CASGLTVNTEAFF
TRBJ1-4 | TRBD1 | - | TRBV7-9 | TGTGCCAGCAGCTTAGGGGACAGTCTACCAGTACAAAATGAAAAACCGTTTTTT | CASSLGDSLPVQNEKPFF
TRBJ1-2 | - | - | TRBV20-1 | TGCGGTGCTAAGAGGGGACAATCGAACTATGGCTACACCTTC | CGAKRGQSNYGYTF
TRBJ2-7 | TRBD1 | - | TRBV6-2/TRBV6-3 | TGTGCCAGCAGAGAACAGCTCGGACAGGGGAACAACTACGAGCAGTACTTC | CASREQLGQGNNYEQYF
TRBJ1-2 | - | - | TRBV28 | TGTACCAGCAGTTTGACAGCTCTAAAGTATGGCTACACCTTC | CTSSLTALKYGYTF
TRBJ1-1 | - | few | TRBV11-2 | TGTGCCAGCAGCTTAGGGCCCGGGCGGGGTTCCACTGAAGCTTTCTTT | CASSLGPGRGSTEAFF
TRBJ2-5 | - | many | TRBV12-3/TRBV12-4 | TGTGCCAGCACCCCAGAGGGCATACAAGAGACCCAGTACTTC | CASTPEGIQETQYF
TRBJ2-7 | - | many | TRBV11-2 | TGTGCCAGCAGCTACGCAAGGGGATCCTACGAGCAGTACTTC | CASSYARGSYEQYF
TRBJ2-2 | TRBD1 | many | TRBV7-2 | TGTGCCAGCAGCCCGGACAGGGAGAACACCGGGGAGCTGTTTTTT | CASSPDRENTGELFF
TRBJ1-2 | - | - | TRBV7-2 | TGTGCCAGCAGCTTCAGGACTAATGGCTACACCTTC | CASSFRTNGYTF
TRBJ2-1 | TRBD2 | many | TRBV6-1 | TGTGCCAGCAGTGAGAGACTAGCGGTCCGAAATGAGCAGTTCTTC | CASSERLAVRNEQFF
TRBJ2-7 | TRBD1 | - | TRBV10-3 | TGTGCCATCAGACCGGGACAGGGCTCCTACGAGCAGTACTTC | CAIRPGQGSYEQYF
TRBJ1-2 | - | few | TRBV7-2 | TGTGCCAGCAGCCCACCCCCTGGCTACACCTTC | CASSPPPGYTF
TRBJ2-1 | - | few | TRBV30 | TGTGCCTGGAGTGCGGGTTCCGGGGGTGGGTTCTTC | CAWSAGSGGGFF
TRBJ2-1 | TRBD2 | few | TRBV9 | TGTGCCAGCAGCCAACGGGGGGGGGTCTACAATGAGCAGTTCTTC | CASSQRGGVYNEQFF
TRBJ2-5 | - | few | TRBV12-3/TRBV12-4 | TGTGCCAGCAGTCGTGGGGGGGCCTCCTACAATGAGCAGTACTTC | CASSRGGASYNEQYF
TRBJ2-1 | TRBD1 | many | TRBV5-1 | TGCGCCAGCAGCCAGGGACAGGAGCACAATGAGCAGTTCTTC | CASSQGQEHNEQFF
TRBJ2-7 | - | - | TRBV7-2 | TGTGCCAGCAGCTTACCGTCTCTTGGAAGAGGGGAGCAGTACTTC | CASSLPSLGRGEQYF
TRBJ2-1 | - | - | TRBV5-1 | TGCGCCAGCAGCCTACCATCAGAGACCCAGTTCTTC | CASSLPSETQFF